The 29 T cell receptor beta chains below were found in one sample sequenced in a study of T cell responses to AZD1222 COVID-19 vaccine. Some clones are missing from TCRdb's copy, which holds only in-frame ones; the method was immunoSEQ multiplex PCR. The sample records 120,000 to 150,000 clones, around nine tenths being singletons. This specimen was peripheral blood, taken 28 days after the second AZD1222 dose. All receptors come from an adult who received the AZD1222 COVID-19 vaccine.

The rearrangement links TRBV5-5 to TRBJ2-1, with D uncertain. CDR3 size: 15 residues. Deletions cut 1 base from V and 1 base from J, with 9 bases between. From germline, CDR1 is SGHKS and CDR2 YYEKEE (reference sequence). This chain's CDR3 is CASSLLRSSYNEQFF. The CDR3 DNA reads as TGTGCCAGCAGCTTGTTACGGTCGTCCTACAATGAGCAGTTCTTC.

The CDR3 DNA is TGTGCCAGCAGCTCGAGACAGGGGGCGAGGACTAACTATGGCTACACCTTC. Its translation: CASSSRQGARTNYGYTF. V gene TRBV5-7 combines with J gene TRBJ1-2; 10 bases are shared with TRBD1. TRBV5-7 has ORF status, its function being uncertain. This CDR3 spans 17 amino acids. V gave up 3 bases and J gave up 0 bases; unmatched junction bases: 8.

The chain employs TRBV12-3 or TRBV12-4 and TRBJ1-5; D possibly corresponds to TRBD1 (5 bases). The CDR3 length is 13 residues. V was pared by 5 bases and J by 6 bases, with 11 bases between. CDR3 protein: CASSNRGAQPQHF. DNA of the CDR3: TGTGCCAGCAGTAACAGAGGGGCTCAGCCCCAGCATTTT.

This chain connects TRBV28 to TRBJ2-3; maybe TRBD2 (6 bases). Germline-derived CDR1 and CDR2 are MDHEN and SYDVKM. The CDR3 contains 13 residues. The germline V and J ends were trimmed by 8 bases and 3 bases, with 12 bases remaining between them. The DNA of the CDR3 is TGTGCCAGCGGAATGGAGGGAACAGATACGCAGTATTTT. Amino acids: CASGMEGTDTQYF.

V and J are TRBV7-3 and TRBJ2-3; 7 bases match TRBD2. Germline V lookup: CDR1 SGHTA, CDR2 FQGTGA. J was trimmed by 6 bases and V by 2 bases; bases with no gene match: 11. The CDR3 has 16 residues. The CDR3 region is CASSLGGTTILDTQYF. In nucleotides, the CDR3 is TGTGCCAGCAGCTTAGGTGGGACTACGATCCTGGATACGCAGTATTTT.

The genes are TRBV11-2 and TRBJ2-7; no definite D call. Germline CDR1 is SGHAT and CDR2 is FQNNGV. V gave up 5 bases and J gave up 2 bases, with 19 bases separating them. The CDR3 runs 16 residues. CDR3 region: CASSRYHGPSAYEQYF. CDR3 nucleotides: TGTGCCAGCAGCCGATATCATGGGCCAAGTGCCTACGAGCAGTACTTC.

The V and J genes are TRBV30 and TRBJ1-2, with 7 bases identical to TRBD1. V gave up 0 bases and J gave up 8 bases; unmatched junction bases: 6. The CDR3 is made up of 13 amino acids. Germline V lookup: CDR1 GTSNPN, CDR2 SVGIG (reference sequence). This CDR3 reads CAWSVQRGQGYTF. The CDR3 DNA reads as TGTGCCTGGAGTGTACAAAGGGGGCAGGGCTACACCTTC.

The CDR3 region has the DNA TGTGCCATCAGGGGCGGACTAGCGGGAGGCTACGAGCAGTACTTC. This encodes CAIRGGLAGGYEQYF. The rearrangement links TRBV10-3 to TRBJ2-7, with 14 bases that match TRBD2. V shed 6 bases and J 3 bases; nucleotides not matched to a gene: 4. CDR1 is ENHRY, CDR2 SYGVKD, per germline. This CDR3 is 15 amino acids long.

The chain links TRBV4-1 to TRBJ1-5, with D uncertain. This CDR3 region has 19 residues. Germline values: CDR1 MGHRA, CDR2 YSYEKL. Between the trimmed V and J ends, which lost 1 base and 2 bases, there was a span of 21 bases. CDR3 DNA: TGCGCCAGCAGCCAAGGCTGGGTGGGTACCCTAAGGGGCAATCAGCCCCAGCATTTT. Translated: CASSQGWVGTLRGNQPQHF.

This clone was seen a few times. The chain is built from TRBV30 and TRBJ1-5; D is perhaps TRBD1 (5 bases). CDR1 and CDR2 (germline): GTSNPN, SVGIG (reference sequence). The CDR3 loop spans 13 amino acids. With 6 bases removed from V and 4 bases from J, the gap between germline ends came to 13 bases. The CDR3 nucleotides are TGTGCCTGTTCCGCAGGGACTAATCAGCCCCAGCATTTT. The encoded protein is CACSAGTNQPQHF.

In this sample, this clone turned up once. This chain connects TRBV10-3 to TRBJ1-2; 7 positions match TRBD1. The CDR3 is made up of 15 amino acids. The V and J ends lost 0 bases and 5 bases, in that order; junction bases with no gene match: 6. CDR1 and CDR2 (germline): ENHRY, SYGVKD. The CDR3 nucleotides are TGTGCCATCAGTGAGTCGGGACAGCCCAGGTATGGCTACACCTTC. It codes for CAISESGQPRYGYTF.

The genes are TRBV7-2 and TRBJ2-7; D is possibly TRBD1 (5 bases). From germline, CDR1 is SGHTA and CDR2 FQGNSA. V was clipped by 5 bases and J by 3 bases, with 14 bases between them. The CDR3 totals 14 residues. CDR3 bases: TGTGCCAGCAGCGTAGGGGCAGTCGGCTACGAGCAGTACTTC. This encodes CASSVGAVGYEQYF.

V usage is TRBV28 and J usage is TRBJ1-2, with D tentatively TRBD1 (6 bases). The V gene lost 3 bases and the J gene lost 3 bases, with 11 bases spanning the gap. The germline gives CDR1 MDHEN, CDR2 SYDVKM. The CDR3 has 14 residues. This chain's CDR3 is CASSFSGEDYGYTF. In DNA, the CDR3 is TGTGCCAGCAGTTTTTCAGGGGAGGACTATGGCTACACCTTC.

This chain links TRBV16 with TRBJ2-7; 13 bases fit TRBD2. This CDR3 is 14 amino acids long. Germline V gene data show CDR1 as KGHSY and CDR2 as FQNENV. CDR3 DNA: TGTCTCGACCACTCGGGACTAGCGGGGATGGAGCAGTACTTC. This gives the protein CLDHSGLAGMEQYF.

The rearrangement links TRBV7-2 to TRBJ2-2, with 7 bases lining up with TRBD1. V was pared by 7 bases and J by 1 base, with 6 bases of the junction left unmatched. Germline assignment: CDR1 SGHTA and CDR2 FQGNSA. The CDR3 runs to 15 residues. CDR3 protein: CASTPRGKNTGELFF. The CDR3 DNA reads as TGTGCCAGCACCCCCAGGGGGAAGAACACCGGGGAGCTGTTTTTT.

In DNA, the CDR3 is TGCGCCAGCAGCCAAGCAGGGGCGGGCAATCAGCCCCAGCATTTT. It codes for CASSQAGAGNQPQHF. V gene TRBV4-1 combines with J gene TRBJ1-5, with D possibly TRBD1 on 6 matching bases. Trimming cost V 1 base and J 2 bases, with 9 bases left between them. The V gene's germline CDR1 is MGHRA and CDR2 YSYEKL. This CDR3 is built from 15 residues.

For the CDR3, the DNA is TGTGCCAGCAGAGGAAACATGAACACTGAAGCTTTCTTT. It codes for CASRGNMNTEAFF. The chain employs TRBV6-5 and TRBJ1-1; D ambiguous. Germline loops: CDR1 MNHEY, CDR2 SVGAGI. The CDR3 sequence is 13 residues long. Trimming cost V 6 bases and J 0 bases, with 8 bases left between them.

The chain uses TRBV18 and TRBJ2-5; D is tentatively TRBD1 or TRBD2 (5 bases each). Germline CDR1 and CDR2: KGHSH and LQKENI. The CDR3 runs to 18 residues. V lost 4 bases and J lost 0, with 21 bases in between. The CDR3 coding sequence is TGTGCCAGCTCACACGGGACGGACGCTTCTTTAGACCAAGAGACCCAGTACTTC. The encoded protein is CASSHGTDASLDQETQYF.

The chain carries TRBV3-1 (or the pseudogene TRBV3-2) and TRBJ1-3, with a possible D match to TRBD1 (5 bases). Germline assignment: CDR1 LGHDT and CDR2 YNNKEL (reference sequence). V shed 3 bases and J shed 9 bases, with 9 bases lying between them. This CDR3 is built from 12 residues. The CDR3 DNA reads as TGTGCCAGCAGCCACGACAGCTCCACCATATATTTT. It yields the protein CASSHDSSTIYF.

V and J are TRBV9 and TRBJ1-1, with TRBD1 matching over 7 bases. This CDR3 comprises 15 residues. The V and J ends lost 4 bases and 1 base, in that order; junction bases with no gene match: 7. CDR1 is SGDLS and CDR2 is YYNGEE in the germline V gene. The CDR3 nucleotides are TGTGCCAGCAGCTCCACGGGACAGAAGAACACTGAAGCTTTCTTT. It translates to CASSSTGQKNTEAFF.

The rearrangement links TRBV5-4 to TRBJ2-3, with a possible D match to TRBD2 (6 bases). The CDR3 is 14 amino acids. Trimming removed 5 bases at V and 4 bases at J, with 14 bases between. Per the germline V gene, CDR1 is SGHNT and CDR2 is YYREEE (reference sequence). CDR3 bases: TGTGCCAGCAGTAAAACTAGCAGCCCAGATACGCAGTATTTT. It translates to CASSKTSSPDTQYF.

The V call is TRBV6-5, the J call TRBJ2-7; D not resolved. This CDR3 is 16 amino acids long. Germline CDR1 and CDR2: MNHEY and SVGAGI. V was cut by 0 bases and J by 3 bases, with 15 bases left in between. CDR3 in DNA: TGTGCCAGCAGTTACTCTAGTATAGTCCTGGGCTACGAGCAGTACTTC. This codes for CASSYSSIVLGYEQYF.

The chain uses TRBV19 and TRBJ1-5; possibly TRBD1 for D (5 bases). From germline, CDR1 is LNHDA and CDR2 SQIVND (reference sequence). The CDR3 sequence is 18 residues long. Trimming took 4 bases from V and 4 from J, leaving 23 bases between them. The CDR3 here is CASSTIIGGEMGNQPQHF. The CDR3 bases are TGTGCCAGTAGTACTATAATCGGGGGGGAGATGGGAAATCAGCCCCAGCATTTT.

This chain joins TRBV10-3 and TRBJ2-1; 7 bases map to TRBD2. This CDR3 contains 13 residues. The V segment lost 6 bases and the J segment 10 bases; nucleotides outside the gene matches: 9. Germline lookup yields CDR1 ENHRY and CDR2 SYGVKD. CDR3 protein: CAISKPTSPEQFF. CDR3 bases: TGTGCCATCAGCAAACCGACTAGCCCGGAGCAGTTCTTC.

The chain is built from TRBV27 and TRBJ2-7, with a weak D call TRBD2 (6 bases). V gave up 6 bases and J gave up 4 bases, with 13 bases separating them. The V gene's germline CDR1 is MNHEY and CDR2 SMNVEV (reference sequence). This CDR3 is built from 13 residues. As DNA, the CDR3 is TGTGCCAGCAGGGGCCCGACTAGTTACGAGCAGTACTTC. Translating gives CASRGPTSYEQYF.

This clone was counted a single time. The chain joins TRBV4-3 to TRBJ2-4; TRBD2 agrees at 9 bases. The CDR3 is 16 residues long. With 1 base clipped from V and 1 base from J, the junction kept 2 bases outside the gene matches. Germline assignment: CDR1 LGHNA and CDR2 YSLEER. This CDR3 reads CASSQVGTSAKNIQYF. The CDR3 coding sequence is TGCGCCAGCAGCCAAGTAGGGACTAGCGCCAAAAACATTCAGTACTTC.

The chain employs TRBV5-1 and TRBJ2-7; D is unresolved. CDR3 length: 15 residues. V shed 0 bases and J shed 3 bases, with 13 bases lying between them. The germline V gene encodes CDR1 SGHRS and CDR2 YFSETQ. As DNA, the CDR3 is TGCGCCAGCAGCTTGGCCGCCTTGACGGGCTACGAGCAGTACTTC. Protein: CASSLAALTGYEQYF.

This chain uses TRBV18 with TRBJ2-2; D is ambiguous. V dropped 0 bases and J dropped 4 bases, with 9 bases sitting between them. The CDR3 runs 15 residues. Germline V gene data show CDR1 as KGHSH and CDR2 as LQKENI. The CDR3 protein is CASSPPSLPTGELFF. The CDR3 DNA follows: TGTGCCAGCTCACCACCGTCGCTCCCCACCGGGGAGCTGTTTTTT.

CDR3 DNA: TGTGCCAGCAGTTACGGGACAAAGCAGTACTTC. It specifies CASSYGTKQYF. The V call is TRBV6-5, the J call TRBJ2-7, with D possibly being TRBD1 (6 bases). The germline V and J ends were trimmed by 2 bases and 8 bases, with 7 bases remaining between them. The CDR3 totals 11 residues. Germline V gene data show CDR1 as MNHEY and CDR2 as SVGAGI.